Each of the 14 T cell receptor beta chains below was sequenced from the same sample in a study of human T cells and chemical hapten exposure (dated by TCRdb to about 2021). The library was produced with RACE. The listed sequencing device is NextSeq 500. TCRdb's own reprocessing of the public reads used fastp at Q25 and MiXCR and kept productive beta chains. Each record represents a unique CDR3 protein, reported with the most common genes and DNA among its rows. The sample has 120,000 or so distinct CDR3 sequences on record, around 11% of them singletons. 2% to 2.5% of the sample rests with the top ten. This sample's time point label indicates: patch test 3, about 24 weeks after DPC sensitization. This specimen's treatment or condition label, interpreted: therapeutic diphenylcyclopropenone sensitization with weekly scalp DPC. This specimen consisted of whole blood, obtained in connection with sensitization to the hapten diphenylcyclopropenone (DPC). The receptors stem from a woman in her forties or fifties with alopecia areata. Some clones in this sample may be carry-over from other donors' samples.

V usage is TRBV6-6 and J usage is TRBJ1-5; 11 bases fit TRBD1. The V gene's germline CDR1 is MNHNY and CDR2 SVGAGI (reference sequence). After removal of 2 bases from V and 2 bases from J, the junction contained 2 bases not matched to a gene. The CDR3 extends over 16 amino acids. The DNA of the CDR3 is TGTGCCAGCAGTTACCGGGACAGGGGGGGCAATCAGCCCCAGCATTTT. As protein: CASSYRDRGGNQPQHF.

The chain combines TRBV6-2 or TRBV6-3 with TRBJ2-3, with TRBD1 matching 9 bases. The CDR3 is 14 residues long. Looked up from germline, CDR1 is MNHEY and CDR2 is SVGEGT. V lost 5 bases, J lost 4 bases, and 4 bases stayed unmatched. The CDR3 is CASSKQGASDTQYF. CDR3 in DNA: TGTGCCAGCAGTAAACAGGGGGCATCAGATACGCAGTATTTT.

This clonotype was observed a few times. The chain uses TRBV13 and TRBJ2-6; 9 bases map to TRBD2. Looked up from germline, CDR1 is PRHDT and CDR2 is FYEKMQ (reference sequence). This CDR3 spans 16 amino acids. With V trimmed by 5 bases and J by 3 bases, 5 bases remained unmatched. CDR3 nucleotides: TGTGCCAGCAGCCCGCGGGAGGGGGTTGGGGCCAACGTCCTGACTTTC. It encodes CASSPREGVGANVLTF.

The sample holds many counts of this clonotype. The V call is TRBV20-1, the J call TRBJ2-7; TRBD1 might be the D (6 bases). This CDR3 comprises 14 residues. The V gene lost 3 bases and the J gene lost 1 base, with 13 bases spanning the gap. CDR1 and CDR2 from the germline V gene are DFQATT and SNEGSKA (reference sequence). This CDR3 is CSASRTASSYEQYF. For the CDR3, the DNA is TGCAGTGCTAGTAGGACAGCATCTTCCTACGAGCAGTACTTC.

This clonotype appeared many times. The J gene is TRBJ2-5, the V gene TRBV7-2, with D possibly being TRBD1 (5 bases). The CDR3 runs 16 residues. CDR1 is SGHTA, CDR2 FQGNSA, per germline. V was cut by 1 base and J by 4 bases, with 16 bases left in between. This CDR3 reads CASSLVALGVAETQYF. CDR3 in DNA: TGTGCCAGCAGCTTAGTGGCCCTAGGGGTTGCAGAGACCCAGTACTTC.

This CDR3 reads CASSSGTVNSPLHF. As DNA, the CDR3 is TGTGCCAGCAGTTCCGGGACAGTAAATTCACCCCTCCACTTT. This chain connects TRBV7-3 to TRBJ1-6, with 7 bases that match TRBD1. The V gene's germline CDR1 is SGHTA and CDR2 FQGTGA. Trimming at V came to 6 bases and at J to 7 bases, leaving 6 bases not matched to a gene. This CDR3 has 14 amino acids.

The chain has TRBV5-1 and TRBJ2-2; D ambiguous. This CDR3 comprises 15 residues. CDR1 and CDR2 (germline): SGHRS, YFSETQ. Between the trimmed V and J ends, which lost 1 base and 0 bases, there was a span of 7 bases. For the CDR3, the DNA is TGCGCCAGCAGCTTGCGGCAGTCGAACACCGGGGAGCTGTTTTTT. It is translated as CASSLRQSNTGELFF.

In its sample, this clonotype was seen a few times. The V gene is TRBV12-3 or TRBV12-4, the J gene TRBJ2-2; D is perhaps TRBD1 or TRBD2 (5 bases each). The CDR3 sequence is 15 residues long. V was pared by 6 bases and J by 2 bases, with 13 bases between. In nucleotides, the CDR3 is TGTGCCAGCAGGTCCGGGACGGTAAACACCGGGGAGCTGTTTTTT. Amino acid sequence: CASRSGTVNTGELFF.

The chain carries TRBV4-1 and TRBJ2-3; the D call may be TRBD1 or TRBD2 (5 bases each). CDR3 length: 15 residues. Looked up from germline, CDR1 is MGHRA and CDR2 is YSYEKL. V shed 7 bases and J shed 2 bases, with 16 bases lying between them. The CDR3 region is CASKGTHGPTDTQYF. The CDR3 coding sequence is TGCGCCAGCAAAGGGACCCACGGACCCACAGATACGCAGTATTTT.

This clonotype was counted at least ten times. V usage is TRBV2 and J usage is TRBJ2-1; the D call may be TRBD1 or TRBD2 (5 bases each). The germline V gene encodes CDR1 SNHLY and CDR2 FYNNEI. The V and J ends lost 4 bases and 4 bases respectively, with 17 bases between them. The CDR3 totals 16 residues. The chain's CDR3 is CASSADSGTRYNEQFF. The CDR3 DNA follows: TGTGCCAGCAGTGCTGATTCCGGGACCCGATACAATGAGCAGTTCTTC.

A few counts support this clonotype. This sequence joins TRBV5-1 and TRBJ1-5; possibly TRBD1 for D (5 bases). Germline V lookup: CDR1 SGHRS, CDR2 YFSETQ. V lost 0 bases and J 6 bases, leaving 7 bases between the germline ends. This CDR3 region has 13 residues. The DNA of the CDR3 is TGCGCCAGCAGCTTGGGCAGGGCTCAGCCCCAGCATTTT. This gives the protein CASSLGRAQPQHF.

This clonotype was seen repeatedly, ten times or more. This chain links TRBV29-1 with TRBJ2-5; perhaps D is TRBD1 or TRBD2 (5 bases each). Trimming took off 8 bases at V and 0 bases at J, with 10 bases between the two ends. The CDR3 extends over 12 amino acids. Germline V gene sequence: CDR1 SQVTM, CDR2 ANQGSEA. The CDR3 region is CSSWGYQETQYF. The DNA of the CDR3 is TGCAGCTCATGGGGGTACCAAGAGACCCAGTACTTC.

For this clonotype: This clone may be a read error of a much larger clone one base away. This chain joins TRBV12-5 and TRBJ2-3, with 8 bases fitting TRBD2. The CDR3 spans 15 residues. Germline CDR1 reads LGHNT; CDR2 reads FRNRAP. DNA for the CDR3: TGTCCTAGTGCCACCGGAAGCGGGAGATCAGATACGCAGTATTTT. It codes for CPSATGSGRSDTQYF.

This clonotype was seen a handful of times. The chain combines TRBV6-6 with TRBJ2-7; TRBD1 aligns across 7 bases. The CDR3 covers 14 residues. CDR1 is MNHNY and CDR2 is SVGAGI in the germline V gene (reference sequence). Trimming at V came to 4 bases and at J to 7 bases, leaving 10 bases not matched to a gene. The CDR3 bases are TGTGCCAGCAGTTCGGGTCAGGGGGTCGGAGAGCAGTACTTC. Protein sequence: CASSSGQGVGEQYF.